Detailed here is one T cell receptor beta chain. The data are from a study of blood T cell repertoires in COVID-19. Study details: The origin of the acute and convalescent COVID-19 samples was the United States, Italy and Spain. PBMCs, B-cell-depleted T cells, or T cells were the source of the cDNA or gDNA that made up the material.

In the authors' workflow: Reference gene primer amplification gave estimated nucleated cell counts. Data came from immunoSEQ multiplex PCR; TCRdb stores just in-frame clones and leaves some out. D and trimming come from the DNA, and the V and J calls and clone size come from that table. The sample consists of fewer than 250,000 clones, 65% to 90% of them appearing once. The sequencing input was peripheral blood. The sequence was obtained from a woman aged 70-85 years with acute or convalescent COVID-19.

In DNA, the CDR3 is TGTGCCAGCAGCCAGGGGGGATACCAAGAGACCCAGTACTTC. This sequence encodes CASSQGGYQETQYF. The V call is TRBV4-2, the J call TRBJ2-5; D may be TRBD2 (6 bases). Per germline, CDR1 LGHNA and CDR2 YNFKEQ. The CDR3 loop spans 14 amino acids. V lost 3 bases and J 0 bases, leaving 8 bases between the germline ends.